The clone carrying this T cell receptor beta chain was counted between two and nine times. Under the authors' procedure: Cell counts per sample came from amplifying reference gene primers. TCRdb's copy holds only in-frame clones and misses some; the assay was immunoSEQ multiplex PCR. V, J and clone size reflect that table, while D and trimming were determined from the DNA. The table has some 200,000 clones, over 75% seen once; the top ten hold approximately 3.4%. The CDR3 runs to 12 residues. V was cut by 0 bases and J by 6 bases, with 8 bases left in between. CDR1 and CDR2 (germline): GTSNPN, SVGIG (reference sequence). Participant ages covered about 18 to 95 years across approximately 25 US areas. The source of the sample is a study of blood T cell repertoires in COVID-19. Study background: Italy, Spain and the United States were the sources of the convalescent and acute COVID-19 samples. Sources were T cells, B-cell-depleted T cells, or PBMCs; the material itself was cDNA or gDNA.

The sequence came from a woman aged 18-30 years in a cohort exposed to, infected with or recovered from COVID-19 (not recorded which). The sample taken for sequencing was PBMCs or T cells enriched from blood (not recorded which). This chain connects TRBV30 to TRBJ1-1, with D unresolved. The CDR3 sequence: CAWSVLRSEAFF. The CDR3 DNA follows: TGTGCCTGGAGTGTACTAAGGTCTGAAGCTTTCTTT.